This passage covers 5 T cell receptor beta chains from one sample sequenced in a study of human T cells and chemical hapten exposure. TCRdb itself ran the RACE reads through MiXCR, one entry per CDR3 protein. The data contain tens of thousands of distinct CDR3 sequences, about a tenth of them seen just once; the ten biggest clones take up 1.1% to 1.5%. The time point: patch test 1, 2 weeks after DPC sensitization. Treatment described: therapeutic diphenylcyclopropenone sensitization with weekly scalp DPC. This specimen was whole blood, taken in connection with sensitization to the hapten diphenylcyclopropenone (DPC). The receptors derive from a woman in her forties or fifties with alopecia areata. Some clones in this sample may be carry-over from other donors' samples.

This clonotype was detected ten times or more. The chain carries TRBV20-1 and TRBJ1-4; the match to TRBD1 covers 10 bases. After removal of 6 bases from V and 6 bases from J, the junction contained 4 bases not matched to a gene. The CDR3 runs to 13 residues. Germline CDR1 reads DFQATT; CDR2 reads SNEGSKA (reference sequence). The CDR3 DNA follows: TGCAGTGCCCCGGACAGGGGGGATGAAAAACTGTTTTTT. Translated, it gives CSAPDRGDEKLFF.

This chain uses TRBV18 with TRBJ2-7; D is possibly TRBD1 (6 bases). Germline V CDR1 and CDR2: KGHSH, LQKENI. There are 13 residues in the CDR3. Trimming took off 4 bases at V and 2 bases at J, with 9 bases between the two ends. CDR3 DNA: TGTGCCAGCTCACGACAGGACGCCTACGAGCAGTACTTC. Amino acid sequence: CASSRQDAYEQYF.

In its sample, this clonotype was seen many times. The genes are TRBV2 and TRBJ2-2; no definite D call. The CDR3 is 15 amino acids. Trimming removed 4 bases at V and 4 bases at J, with 13 bases between. CDR1 and CDR2 from the germline V gene are SNHLY and FYNNEI. CDR3 loop: CASSGVAWGTGELFF. As DNA, the CDR3 is TGTGCCAGCAGTGGGGTCGCCTGGGGCACCGGGGAGCTGTTTTTT.

About this clonotype itself: Given a much more abundant clone one base away, this may be a read error. The chain is built from TRBV3-1 and TRBJ2-7; 12 bases align to TRBD2. Germline-derived CDR1 and CDR2 are LGHDT and YNNKEL (reference sequence). This CDR3 contains 16 residues. The CDR3 spells CASCQLGTSGPGEQYF. Here the CDR3 DNA reads TGTGCCAGCTGCCAATTGGGGACTAGCGGGCCGGGCGAGCAGTACTTC.

The rearrangement links TRBV20-1 to TRBJ2-7; D is undetermined. In germline, CDR1 is DFQATT, CDR2 SNEGSKA (reference sequence). The CDR3 runs to 12 residues. V gave up 1 base and J gave up 5 bases, with 9 bases separating them. The CDR3 coding sequence is TGCAGTGCTAGAGGTCTAAGTCACGAGCAGTACTTC. Translation gives CSARGLSHEQYF.